This TCR beta chain was identified in a study of CD8 T cells in ankylosing spondylitis. Findings and caveats of the study: A CD8+ phenotype characterized the disease-linked clones, which were relatively rare in peripheral blood.

This clonotype has ten or more counts. As yet, its antigen is unknown. CDR3 size: 15 residues. Trimming shortened V by 2 bases and J by 1 base, and 8 bases separated the two germline ends. CDR1 and CDR2 from the germline V gene are SEHNR and FQNEAQ (reference sequence). Each CDR3 protein gets one entry after TCRdb re-called the 5' RACE reads with MiXCR. Of 180,000 or so distinct CDR3 sequences detected, around a tenth appear once; the ten largest clones hold under 35%. This TCR was sampled from a male donor with ankylosing spondylitis or in good health (not recorded which). J is TRBJ2-2 and V is TRBV7-9, with no clear D. Source material: blood, either unsorted or a sorted T cell fraction (not recorded which). The CDR3 spells CASSLLPGNTGELFF. The DNA of the CDR3 is TGTGCCAGCAGCTTACTCCCGGGGAACACCGGGGAGCTGTTTTTT.